This TCR beta chain was sequenced during a study of blood T cell repertoires in COVID-19. V gave up 2 bases and J gave up 0 bases, with 16 bases separating them. The CDR3 spans 17 residues. The germline gives CDR1 SGHKS, CDR2 YYEKEE (reference sequence). Original processing methods: Using reference gene primer amplification, nucleated cell counts were estimated. Profiling relied on immunoSEQ multiplex PCR, and the TCRdb table lists in-frame clones only, not all of them. V and J calls and clone size are as listed in that table; D and trimming were resolved from the DNA. This sample has just under 65,000 clones, with 80% to 90% found just once.

V usage is TRBV5-5 and J usage is TRBJ2-3; perhaps TRBD1 as D (6 bases). This clonotype was obtained from a human donor in a cohort sampled during active COVID-19. The material sequenced was peripheral blood. CDR3 sequence (DNA): TGTGCCAGCAGCTTTGGGCCCACAGGGACCAGCACAGATACGCAGTATTTT. Protein sequence: CASSFGPTGTSTDTQYF.